This TCR beta chain was sequenced during a study of CD4 T cells in relation to SARS-CoV-2 and coronaviruses. Study details: The restricting HLA molecule for shared crossreactive spike epitopes was mapped.

Some clones are missing from TCRdb's copy, which holds only in-frame ones; the method was immunoSEQ multiplex PCR. Of more than 30,000 clones listed, roughly 88% are singletons. This CDR3 region has 12 residues. CDR1 and CDR2 (germline): SEHNR, FQNEAQ (reference sequence). V lost 5 bases and J 7 bases, leaving 11 bases between the germline ends. Study outcomes and limitations: Around 60% of donors had memory CD4+ clonotypes crossrecognizing SARS-CoV-2 and common cold coronavirus spike. Crossreactivity was assessed only for spike protein, not other viral proteins.

Notes on this clone: Its matching antigen is unknown.

Sequencing input: memory CD4+ T cells from PBMCs. This chain joins TRBV7-9 and TRBJ2-5; TRBD2 is a possible D gene (5 bases). This receptor was identified in an adult with COVID-19. The CDR3 bases are TGTGCCAGCAGCCAAGAAGGAGGGACCCAGTACTTC. It specifies CASSQEGGTQYF.